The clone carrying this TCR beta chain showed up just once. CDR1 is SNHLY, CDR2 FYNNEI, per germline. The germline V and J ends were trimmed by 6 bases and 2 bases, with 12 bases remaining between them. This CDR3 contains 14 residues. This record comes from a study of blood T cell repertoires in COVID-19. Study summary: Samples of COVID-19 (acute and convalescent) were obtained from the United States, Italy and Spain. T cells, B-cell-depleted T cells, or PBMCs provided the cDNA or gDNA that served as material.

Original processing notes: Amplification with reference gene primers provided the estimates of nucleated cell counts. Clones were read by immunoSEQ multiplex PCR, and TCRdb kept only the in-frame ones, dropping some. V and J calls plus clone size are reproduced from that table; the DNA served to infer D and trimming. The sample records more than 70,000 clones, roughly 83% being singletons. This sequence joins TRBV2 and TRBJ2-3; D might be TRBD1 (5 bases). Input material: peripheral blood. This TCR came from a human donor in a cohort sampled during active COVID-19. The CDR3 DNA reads TGTGCCAGCAGAAAAGACAGAAACACAGATACGCAGTATTTT. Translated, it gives CASRKDRNTDTQYF.